The 2 T cell receptor beta chains reported below all come from one sample, sequenced in a study of OX40 agonist ivuxolimab in advanced cancers. Sequencing used immunoSEQ multiplex PCR; TCRdb keeps in-frame clones, though not all of them. Among nearly 80,000 clones listed, more than 90% were seen once. Sample: CD4+ or CD8+ T cells sorted from blood, taken in a trial of the OX40 agonist ivuxolimab. These receptors all stem from an adult with an advanced solid tumor such as melanoma, head and neck, liver or kidney cancer.

This sequence joins TRBV19 and TRBJ1-5; no firm D call. V lost 3 bases, J lost 3 bases, and 6 bases lay in between. Germline CDR1 LNHDA, CDR2 SQIVND (reference sequence). The CDR3 covers 13 residues. The CDR3 coding sequence is TGTGCCAGTAGTATTAACCCCAATCAGCCCCAGCATTTT. Translated: CASSINPNQPQHF.

The V and J genes are TRBV4-2 and TRBJ2-3, with a tentative D call TRBD2 (7 bases). Germline V lookup: CDR1 LGHNA, CDR2 YNFKEQ. Between the trimmed V and J ends, which lost 5 bases and 2 bases, there was a span of 23 bases. This CDR3 region has 18 residues. CDR3 nucleotide sequence: TGTGCCAGCAGCTCACTCAGGGGCGGGAGCCCCCTCACAGATACGCAGTATTTT. Amino acid sequence: CASSSLRGGSPLTDTQYF.